The 29 T cell receptor beta chains listed next were all sequenced from one sample in a study of CD8+ T cells in alopecia areata. Treatment specified: oral pan-JAK inhibitor, 5-10 mg twice daily. Following extraction, RNA underwent reverse transcription to cDNA, which served as the sequencing template. TCRdb's copy holds only in-frame clones and misses some; the assay was immunoSEQ multiplex PCR. Of about 210,000 clones listed, 64% are singletons. The sequenced sample was CD4+ T cells sorted from blood, obtained at week 4, from a patient treated with tofacitinib. Every receptor here comes from a human donor with alopecia areata.

The chain employs TRBV30 and TRBJ2-5; either TRBD1 or TRBD2 may fit D (6 bases each). Trimming took off 4 bases at V and 0 bases at J, with 15 bases between the two ends. Germline V gene data show CDR1 as GTSNPN and CDR2 as SVGIG (reference sequence). This CDR3 spans 15 amino acids. The CDR3 spells CAWIDGGHNQETQYF. CDR3 nucleotides: TGTGCCTGGATCGACGGGGGACATAACCAAGAGACCCAGTACTTC.

The rearrangement joins TRBV30 to TRBJ2-5; TRBD2 might be the D (5 bases). The length of the CDR3 is 15 residues. Trimming took 0 bases from V and 1 from J, leaving 12 bases between them. Germline CDR1 is GTSNPN and CDR2 is SVGIG (reference sequence). The DNA of the CDR3 is TGTGCCTGGAGTGTGGGAATTAGCGTCCAAGAGACCCAGTACTTC. Amino acid sequence: CAWSVGISVQETQYF.

The chain recombines TRBV29-1 with TRBJ2-1, with a tentative D call TRBD1 (5 bases). The CDR3 length is 14 residues. V lost 7 bases, J lost 4 bases, and 17 bases lay in between. Germline CDR1 SQVTM, CDR2 ANQGSEA. DNA for the CDR3: TGCAGCGCGCTGGGGCTTCATAATTACAATGAGCAGTTCTTC. Protein product: CSALGLHNYNEQFF.

At least ten counts were recorded for this clone. The chain joins TRBV7-2 to TRBJ2-1; 7 bases match TRBD1. The CDR3 runs to 12 residues. Germline V CDR1 and CDR2: SGHTA, FQGNSA. The ends lost 4 bases at V and 10 bases at J; junction bases unmatched: 4. The CDR3: CASSSTGQEQFF. Here the CDR3 DNA reads TGTGCCAGCAGCTCCACGGGACAGGAGCAGTTCTTC.

The rearrangement joins TRBV7-2 to TRBJ1-1, with 7 bases aligning to TRBD1. V lost 5 bases, J lost 5 bases, and 14 bases stayed unmatched. The CDR3 loop spans 16 amino acids. Germline-derived CDR1 and CDR2 are SGHTA and FQGNSA. The CDR3 DNA follows: TGTGCCAGCAGCCCAATCTCCGGGACAGTCAAGACTGAAGCTTTCTTT. As protein: CASSPISGTVKTEAFF.

This clone was detected only a few times. The rearrangement joins TRBV5-1 to TRBJ1-6, with D perhaps matching TRBD1 (5 bases). The CDR3 contains 19 residues. In germline, CDR1 is SGHRS, CDR2 YFSETQ. The germline V and J ends were trimmed by 2 bases and 0 bases, with 18 bases remaining between them. CDR3 bases: TGCGCCAGCAGCTTACTGCCACCGGGACTTAGCTCCTATAATTCACCCCTCCACTTT. Amino acid sequence: CASSLLPPGLSSYNSPLHF. Looking up the rest from reference TRBV5-1 and TRBJ1-6 gives the full variable domain: KAGVTQTPRYLIKTRGQQVTLSCSPISGHRSVSWYQQTPGQGLQFLFEYFSETQRNKGNFPGRFSGRQFSNSRSEMNVSTLELGDSALYLCASSLLPPGLSSYNSPLHFGNGTRLTVT.

The gene calls are TRBV5-6 and TRBJ2-7, with 13 positions matching TRBD2. The junction had 10 bases not matched to a gene; V was cut back by 4 bases and J by 0 bases. Looked up from germline, CDR1 is SGHDT and CDR2 is YYEEEE. The CDR3 loop spans 18 amino acids. As DNA, the CDR3 is TGTGCCAGCAGCGCACCACCGGGACTAGCGGGGCTCTCCTACGAGCAGTACTTC. It codes for CASSAPPGLAGLSYEQYF.

In its sample, this clone was seen a few times. The rearrangement links TRBV6-1 to TRBJ2-3, with 10 nucleotides matching TRBD2. Germline CDR1 reads MNHNS; CDR2 reads SASEGT. The CDR3 spans 14 residues. The V gene end was trimmed by 7 bases and the J gene end by 4 bases; junction bases not matched to a gene: 5. This CDR3 is CASKGLASADTQYF. Written as DNA, the CDR3 is TGTGCCAGCAAGGGACTAGCGTCGGCAGATACGCAGTATTTT.

The chain links TRBV5-1 to TRBJ2-1; 10 bases agree with TRBD1. J lost 8 bases, V lost 5 bases, and 7 bases had no gene match. Germline V gene data show CDR1 as SGHRS and CDR2 as YFSETQ. The CDR3 consists of 14 residues. The CDR3 is CASRWTGGYDEQFF. CDR3 DNA: TGCGCCAGCAGATGGACAGGGGGTTACGATGAGCAGTTCTTC.

This clone was recorded a few times. The V call is TRBV7-6, the J call TRBJ2-1, with a tentative D call TRBD1 (5 bases). V lost 1 base, J lost 7 bases, and 17 bases lay in between. The germline V gene encodes CDR1 SGHVS and CDR2 FNYEAQ. This CDR3 comprises 16 residues. The CDR3 DNA follows: TGTGCCAGCAGCTTAGTAAAGGCAGGGATTGGAAATGAGCAGTTCTTC. It encodes CASSLVKAGIGNEQFF.

The chain couples TRBV6-5 to TRBJ1-1, with unresolved D. Germline values: CDR1 MNHEY, CDR2 SVGAGI. The CDR3 runs 13 residues. V lost 6 bases to trimming and J lost 6 bases, with 14 bases between them. The CDR3 loop reads CASSDGGVAEAFF. CDR3 DNA sequence: TGTGCCAGCAGCGACGGTGGGGTGGCTGAAGCTTTCTTT.

This clone showed up just once. The chain joins TRBV29-1 to TRBJ2-3; TRBD2 matches at 10 bases. Germline V CDR1 and CDR2: SQVTM, ANQGSEA. The CDR3 consists of 16 residues. The trim removed 7 bases at V and 0 bases at J, leaving 10 bases unmatched. The DNA of the CDR3 is TGCAGCGCCAAGCCACCGACTAGCGGGAGCACAGATACGCAGTATTTT. Protein sequence: CSAKPPTSGSTDTQYF.

V usage is TRBV29-1 and J usage is TRBJ1-2; a weak D match, TRBD1 (6 bases). Germline assignment: CDR1 SQVTM and CDR2 ANQGSEA. This CDR3 region has 14 residues. V lost 7 bases and J 4 bases, leaving 19 bases between the germline ends. The DNA of the CDR3 is TGCAGCGCCGACGGGGCACAGGGCGGCTATGGCTACACCTTC. This encodes CSADGAQGGYGYTF.

This rearrangement joins TRBV5-1 to TRBJ2-7; D gene unclear. The V gene lost 0 bases and the J gene lost 0 bases, with 10 bases spanning the gap. The V gene's germline CDR1 is SGHRS and CDR2 YFSETQ. This CDR3 has 15 amino acids. The CDR3 region has the DNA TGCGCCAGCAGCTTGGGATTCGGCGTCTCCTACGAGCAGTACTTC. It translates to CASSLGFGVSYEQYF.

The chain couples TRBV11-2 to TRBJ1-4; D might be TRBD1 (6 bases). CDR1 is SGHAT, CDR2 FQNNGV, per germline. The CDR3 has 15 residues. V lost 1 base to trimming and J lost 8 bases, with 14 bases between them. The CDR3 nucleotides read TGTGCCAGCAGCTTAGGAAAGGGGGAGAAGGAAAAACTGTTTTTT. Translating it yields CASSLGKGEKEKLFF.

This clone is a singleton in its sample. The chain joins TRBV30 to TRBJ1-2; 8 positions match TRBD1. CDR1 and CDR2 from the germline V gene are GTSNPN and SVGIG (reference sequence). The V and J ends lost 2 bases and 8 bases, in that order; junction bases with no gene match: 10. CDR3 length equals 14 residues. The CDR3 reads CAWSPTSDRVGYTF. The CDR3, as DNA: TGTGCCTGGAGTCCCACCTCGGACAGGGTCGGCTACACCTTC.

This clone is a singleton in its sample. The chain recombines TRBV28 with TRBJ1-6; TRBD1 agrees at 8 bases. J was trimmed by 6 bases and V by 5 bases; bases with no gene match: 3. This CDR3 is 14 amino acids long. Germline-derived CDR1 and CDR2 are MDHEN and SYDVKM. The DNA for the CDR3 is TGTGCCAGCAGTATCACAGGGGGTAATTCACCCCTCCACTTT. It codes for CASSITGGNSPLHF.

In this sample, this clone turned up a few times. The gene calls are TRBV29-1 and TRBJ2-3, with D uncertain. CDR1 is SQVTM and CDR2 is ANQGSEA in the germline V gene. With 0 bases removed from V and 3 bases from J, the gap between germline ends came to 4 bases. CDR3 length equals 12 residues. The CDR3 DNA reads as TGCAGCGTTGAAGATGGGACAGATACGCAGTATTTT. Its translation is CSVEDGTDTQYF.

The chain recombines TRBV5-1 with TRBJ1-1, with D maybe TRBD1 (5 bases). The CDR3 covers 13 residues. The germline V gene has CDR1 SGHRS and CDR2 YFSETQ. The V end lost 5 bases, the J end lost 1 base, and 9 bases lay between the germline ends. CDR3 nucleotides: TGCGCCAGCAGAGGGGTTTCGAACACTGAAGCTTTCTTT. This encodes CASRGVSNTEAFF.

The chain carries TRBV11-1 and TRBJ1-5; no firm D call. The germline CDR1 and CDR2 sequences are SGHAT and FQDESV (reference sequence). The CDR3 spans 15 residues. Trimming left V 3 bases short and J 3 bases short, with 12 bases between. For the CDR3, the DNA is TGTGCCAGCAGCTTTGTAGGAGGATACAATCAGCCCCAGCATTTT. This codes for CASSFVGGYNQPQHF.

This chain links TRBV14 with TRBJ2-5; D gene ambiguous. The CDR3 has 16 amino acids. Germline lookup yields CDR1 SGHDN and CDR2 FVKESK. V was cut by 2 bases and J by 3 bases, with 16 bases left in between. CDR3 nucleotide sequence: TGTGCCAGCAGCCAACTGGGCCTTTTGAGGAAAGAGACCCAGTACTTC. Its protein is CASSQLGLLRKETQYF.

This clone has only a few counts. This chain links TRBV7-9 with TRBJ2-3; 8 bases line up with TRBD2. The CDR3 is 18 residues long. Germline V gene data show CDR1 as SEHNR and CDR2 as FQNEAQ (reference sequence). V lost 5 bases, J lost 2 bases, and 15 bases stayed unmatched. The CDR3 region has the DNA TGTGCCAGCAGCCCCGCGGGGGGCGGGGGGTCCTCCACAGATACGCAGTATTTT. It translates to CASSPAGGGGSSTDTQYF.

The rearrangement joins TRBV29-1 to TRBJ1-1; the match to TRBD1 covers 7 bases. Trimming took 7 bases from V and 5 from J; bases not matched to a gene: 13. Germline CDR1 reads SQVTM; CDR2 reads ANQGSEA. CDR3 size: 14 residues. CDR3: CSANPDRAGTEAFF. CDR3 in DNA: TGCAGCGCGAATCCCGACAGGGCTGGAACTGAAGCTTTCTTT.

This clone has a handful of counts. The J gene is TRBJ2-2, the V gene TRBV29-1; unclear D gene. V lost 7 bases to trimming and J lost 5 bases, with 11 bases between them. Looked up from germline, CDR1 is SQVTM and CDR2 is ANQGSEA. This CDR3 contains 12 residues. The CDR3 sequence is CSARSATGELFF. In DNA form, the CDR3 reads TGCAGCGCAAGGTCTGCAACCGGGGAGCTGTTTTTT.

In its sample, this clone was seen once. The rearrangement links TRBV2 to TRBJ1-5; 11 nucleotides align to TRBD1. CDR3 length: 17 amino acids. The germline V gene has CDR1 SNHLY and CDR2 FYNNEI. Trimming removed 2 bases from V and 6 bases from J; junction bases left unmatched: 9. The CDR3: CASSERAWTGGSQPQHF. DNA for the CDR3: TGTGCCAGCAGTGAAAGGGCCTGGACAGGGGGCAGTCAGCCCCAGCATTTT.

The genes are TRBV30 and TRBJ1-1, with no clear D. CDR3 length: 14 amino acids. Germline V lookup: CDR1 GTSNPN, CDR2 SVGIG (reference sequence). Between the trimmed V and J ends, which lost 2 bases and 6 bases, there was a span of 16 bases. This CDR3 is CAWSSLSPAAEAFF. The CDR3 DNA reads TGTGCCTGGAGTTCCCTCTCACCCGCGGCTGAAGCTTTCTTT.

The chain couples TRBV5-1 to TRBJ2-1; 10 bases align to TRBD2. The CDR3 consists of 21 residues. V dropped 2 bases and J dropped 0; count of bases not matched to a gene: 17. Per germline, CDR1 SGHRS and CDR2 YFSETQ. The CDR3 protein is CASSFRRAPGLATSSYNEQFF. In nucleotides, the CDR3 is TGCGCCAGCAGCTTTAGAAGGGCACCGGGACTAGCGACCTCCTCCTACAATGAGCAGTTCTTC. The whole variable domain, remainder taken from reference TRBV5-1 and TRBJ2-1, is KAGVTQTPRYLIKTRGQQVTLSCSPISGHRSVSWYQQTPGQGLQFLFEYFSETQRNKGNFPGRFSGRQFSNSRSEMNVSTLELGDSALYLCASSFRRAPGLATSSYNEQFFGPGTRLTVL.

The V gene is TRBV10-3, the J gene TRBJ1-2; maybe TRBD1 (6 bases). Germline CDR1 ENHRY, CDR2 SYGVKD. Trimming took off 6 bases at V and 1 base at J, with 12 bases between the two ends. The CDR3 is made up of 14 amino acids. In nucleotides, the CDR3 is TGTGCCATCAGGGCAGGGGCGCTTAACTATGGCTACACCTTC. This sequence encodes CAIRAGALNYGYTF.

This clone showed up just a few times. This chain connects TRBV5-1 to TRBJ2-3, with D perhaps TRBD2 (6 bases). V lost 1 base and J 0 bases, leaving 15 bases between the germline ends. Germline V gene sequence: CDR1 SGHRS, CDR2 YFSETQ. This CDR3 spans 17 amino acids. CDR3 sequence reads: CASSLWVRTTSTDTQYF. Here the CDR3 DNA reads TGCGCCAGCAGCTTGTGGGTGAGGACTACTAGCACAGATACGCAGTATTTT.